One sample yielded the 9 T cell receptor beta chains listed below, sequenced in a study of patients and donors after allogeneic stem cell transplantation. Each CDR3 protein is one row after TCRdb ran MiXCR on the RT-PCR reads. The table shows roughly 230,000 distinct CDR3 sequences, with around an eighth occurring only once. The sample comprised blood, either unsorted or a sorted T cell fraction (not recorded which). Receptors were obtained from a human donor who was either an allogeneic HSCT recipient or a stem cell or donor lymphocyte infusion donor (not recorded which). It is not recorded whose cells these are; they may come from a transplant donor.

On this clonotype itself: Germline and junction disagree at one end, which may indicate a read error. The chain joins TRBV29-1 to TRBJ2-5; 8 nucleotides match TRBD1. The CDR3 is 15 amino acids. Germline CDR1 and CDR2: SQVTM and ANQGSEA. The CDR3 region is CSVARDRISQGTQYF. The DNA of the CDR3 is TGCAGCGTCGCACGGGACAGGATCTCCCAAGGGACCCAGTACTTC.

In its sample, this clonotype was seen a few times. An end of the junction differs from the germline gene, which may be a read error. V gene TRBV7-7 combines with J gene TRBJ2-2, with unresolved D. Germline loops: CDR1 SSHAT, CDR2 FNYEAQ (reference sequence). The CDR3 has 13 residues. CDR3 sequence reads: CASSASYTGELFF. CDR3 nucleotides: TGTGCTAGCAGCGCGTCGTACACCGGGGAGCTGTTTTTT. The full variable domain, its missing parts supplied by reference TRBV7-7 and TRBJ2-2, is GAGVSQSPRYKVTKRGQDVTLRCDPISSHATLYWYQQALGQGPEFLTYFNYEAQPDKSGLPSDRFSAERPEGSISTLTIQRTEQRDSAMYRCASSASYTGELFFGEGSRLTVL.

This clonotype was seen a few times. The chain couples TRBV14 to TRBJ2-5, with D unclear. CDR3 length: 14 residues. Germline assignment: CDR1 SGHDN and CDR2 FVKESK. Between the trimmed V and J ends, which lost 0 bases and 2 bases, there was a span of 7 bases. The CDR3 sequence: CASSQEVQQETQYF. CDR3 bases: TGTGCCAGCAGCCAAGAGGTTCAGCAAGAGACCCAGTACTTC.

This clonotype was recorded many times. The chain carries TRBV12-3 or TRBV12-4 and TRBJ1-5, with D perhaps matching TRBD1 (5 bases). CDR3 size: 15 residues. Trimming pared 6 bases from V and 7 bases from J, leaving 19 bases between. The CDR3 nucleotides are TGTGCCAGCAGACCTGACAGCTCGGTGTCGCAGCCCCAGCATTTT. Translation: CASRPDSSVSQPQHF.

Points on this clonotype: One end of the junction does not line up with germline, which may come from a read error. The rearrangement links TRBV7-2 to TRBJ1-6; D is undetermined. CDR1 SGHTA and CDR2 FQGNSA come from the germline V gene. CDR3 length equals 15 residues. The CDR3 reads CASSLSSPYNSPLHF. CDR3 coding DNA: TGTGCCAGCAGCTTATCTAGTCCCTACAATTCACCCCTCCACTTT.

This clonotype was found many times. CDR3 sequence: CASRGNRATPLKNIQYF. CDR3 nucleotides: TGTGCCAGTAGAGGAAACAGGGCTACACCATTGAAAAACATTCAGTACTTC. The V and J genes are TRBV19 and TRBJ2-4; TRBD1 is a possible D gene (6 bases). V lost 6 bases to trimming and J lost 4 bases, with 22 bases between them. The CDR3 spans 17 residues. Germline lookup yields CDR1 LNHDA and CDR2 SQIVND (reference sequence).

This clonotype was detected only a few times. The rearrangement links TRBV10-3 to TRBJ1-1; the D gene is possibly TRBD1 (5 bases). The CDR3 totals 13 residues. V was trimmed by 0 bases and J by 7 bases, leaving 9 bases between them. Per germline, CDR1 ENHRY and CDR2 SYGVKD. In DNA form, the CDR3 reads TGTGCCATCAGTGAGTCGTCGCAGGGTGAAGCTTTCTTT. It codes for CAISESSQGEAFF.

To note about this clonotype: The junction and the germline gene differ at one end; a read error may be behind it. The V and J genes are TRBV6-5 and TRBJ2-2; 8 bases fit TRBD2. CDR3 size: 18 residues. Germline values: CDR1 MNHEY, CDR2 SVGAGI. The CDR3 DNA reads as TGTGCCAGCAGTTTTTCGGAACTGAGACTAGCGAAGACCGGGGAGCTGTTTTTT. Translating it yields CASSFSELRLAKTGELFF.

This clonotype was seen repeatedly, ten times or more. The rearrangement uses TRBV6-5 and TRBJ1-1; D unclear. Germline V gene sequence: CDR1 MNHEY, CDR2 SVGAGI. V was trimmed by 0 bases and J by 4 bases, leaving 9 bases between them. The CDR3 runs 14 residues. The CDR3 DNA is TGTGCCAGCAGTTACTCGGGAGCTCGCACTGAAGCTTTCTTT. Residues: CASSYSGARTEAFF.